Listed below are T cell receptor beta chains from one sample, sequenced in a study of T-cell memory formation after mild COVID-19. TCRdb redid the calling of the 5' RACE reads with MiXCR, one entry per CDR3 protein. The sample gives 65,000 to 90,000 distinct CDR3 sequences, around 14% of which show up once; roughly 30% is in the top ten. Sequencing used PBMCs or a T cell subset sorted from them (not recorded which). These receptors came from an adult woman who had mild COVID-19 (a few samples of this study predate the infection). Cell type and time point are not known. Each CDR3 is given with its conserved first and last residue. Expanded clones are given a class, and other clones once, few, many or no size at all.

abundance	v_gene	j_gene	CDR3aa
few	TRBV24-1	TRBJ2-1	CATSDRGQGAPDEQFF
-	TRBV6-2/TRBV6-3	TRBJ2-2	CASSYPEAGAGTGELFF
few	TRBV12-3/TRBV12-4	TRBJ1-1	CASSLTLRVLAGTEAFF
-	TRBV12-3/TRBV12-4	TRBJ2-7	CASSSHRVYEQYF
few	TRBV30	TRBJ2-3	CALTGGHSTDTQYF
-	TRBV5-1	TRBJ2-1	CASSLAGELSSYNEQFF
few	TRBV10-3	TRBJ2-2	CAISEPGLVDTGELFF
few	TRBV6-2/TRBV6-3	TRBJ2-6	CASSPGPTGGSGANVLTF
-	TRBV4-1	TRBJ2-7	CASSQSPLDRANYEQYF
few	TRBV7-6	TRBJ1-5	CASSLAPGNQPQHF
-	TRBV7-6	TRBJ2-3	CASSFPSAGDTQYF
-	TRBV4-1	TRBJ1-6	CASSQDRRGDSPLHF
few	TRBV3-1	TRBJ2-1	CASTSRDRGLNEQFF
medium-sized	TRBV5-1	TRBJ2-1	CASSLATDYPLSGDNEQFF
few	TRBV5-1	TRBJ2-1	CASSLVGTGSYNEQFF
few	TRBV5-1	TRBJ2-1	CASSLEGGPSSYNEQFF
few	TRBV12-3/TRBV12-4	TRBJ2-1	CASTYWAGSYNEQFF
few	TRBV27	TRBJ2-7	CASSWDGQSYEQYF
few	TRBV5-6	TRBJ2-7	CASSATLAGGSYEQYF
many	TRBV5-1	TRBJ2-2	CASSFRWEMNTGELFF
few	TRBV4-1	TRBJ1-1	CASSQSHPRGDTEAFF
-	TRBV7-9	TRBJ2-7	CASSLEEQALYEQYF
few	TRBV27	TRBJ2-3	CASRTGADTQYF
few	TRBV6-5	TRBJ2-7	CASSYSTGPSYEQYF
few	TRBV20-1	TRBJ2-1	CSARSSNAPEQFF
-	TRBV5-1	TRBJ2-1	CASSFRLAGGQYNEQFF
few	TRBV29-1	TRBJ1-1	CSVDPGRGQNTEAFF
-	TRBV12-3/TRBV12-4	TRBJ2-1	CASSLGGLANHEQFF
-	TRBV7-9	TRBJ2-1	CASSTTVSDNEQFF
-	TRBV29-1	TRBJ2-3	CSVDKGGDLTDTQYF
-	TRBV9	TRBJ1-1	CASSQGGRTKGAFF
few	TRBV7-6	TRBJ2-3	CASSLLAGRTDTQYF
-	TRBV5-1	TRBJ2-3	CASSNGRGSTDTQYF
-	TRBV29-1	TRBJ2-1	CSVEDGSYNEQFF
few	TRBV27	TRBJ2-6	CASSLSLTRSGANVLTF
-	TRBV9	TRBJ2-1	CASSPPGLAGSNEQFF
-	TRBV24-1	TRBJ2-7	CATSDKESSYEQYF
many	TRBV6-1	TRBJ2-3	CASRDSSWADTQYF
once	TRBV9	TRBJ1-6	CASSPYRVGSYNSPLHF
many	TRBV7-9	TRBJ2-1	CASSSTTHNEQFF
-	TRBV12-3/TRBV12-4	TRBJ2-5	CASSLRLAGGQETQYF
few	TRBV12-3/TRBV12-4	TRBJ2-1	CASRSVGDNEQFF
-	TRBV7-2	TRBJ2-3	CASSRGLAGAATDTQYF
-	TRBV4-2	TRBJ1-5	CASSQVGQPQHF
-	TRBV30	TRBJ1-5	CAWSDHGIQPQHF
few	TRBV7-9	TRBJ2-1	CASSPPGGQEHNEQFF
-	TRBV14	TRBJ1-3	CASSHGGNTIYF
few	TRBV7-8	TRBJ2-3	CASSLTGTSGTDTQYF